Below, 4 T cell receptor beta chains from the same sample are listed, as sequenced in a study of T-cell memory formation after mild COVID-19. In TCRdb, the 5' RACE reads were re-called with MiXCR into one record per CDR3 protein. The sample comprises a few hundred thousand distinct CDR3 sequences, around 17% of which are singletons, and 23% rests with the top ten. Sequencing was done on a sample of PBMCs or a T cell subset sorted from them (not recorded which). All receptors derive from a man aged 18 to 30 who had mild COVID-19 (a few samples of this study predate the infection). Cell type and time point are not known.

As DNA, the CDR3 is TGTGCCAGCAGTTCCCCTAGGGGTGATGAGCAGTTCTTC. Amino acid sequence: CASSSPRGDEQFF. The rearrangement links TRBV6-5 to TRBJ2-1, with a tentative D call TRBD1 (5 bases). This CDR3 has 13 residues. Germline assignment: CDR1 MNHEY and CDR2 SVGAGI. V lost 4 bases, J lost 8 bases, and 12 bases lay in between.

This clonotype was found a few times. V and J are TRBV24-1 and TRBJ2-1; 7 bases match TRBD2. Germline V gives CDR1 KGHDR, CDR2 SFDVKD. Trimming removed 10 bases from V and 1 base from J; junction bases left unmatched: 9. The CDR3 length is 15 residues. Here the CDR3 DNA reads TGTGCCACTAATGGAGGGGAGGGTTCCTACAATGAGCAGTTCTTC. It codes for CATNGGEGSYNEQFF.

The chain uses TRBV7-8 and TRBJ2-7, with 8 bases that match TRBD2. With 5 bases clipped from V and 3 bases from J, the junction kept 6 bases outside the gene matches. Per the germline V gene, CDR1 is SGHVS and CDR2 is FQNEAQ. The CDR3 sequence is 14 residues long. CDR3 nucleotides: TGTGCCAGCAGCCCCGGGACTAGGGTCTACGAGCAGTACTTC. Protein sequence: CASSPGTRVYEQYF.

This clonotype has a handful of counts. The chain carries TRBV12-3 or TRBV12-4 and TRBJ2-5; 7 nucleotides line up with TRBD2. The CDR3 has 14 amino acids. V dropped 3 bases and J dropped 5; count of bases not matched to a gene: 6. CDR3 loop: CASSFRRGSETQYF. The CDR3 bases are TGTGCCAGCAGTTTCCGGCGGGGGAGTGAGACCCAGTACTTC.